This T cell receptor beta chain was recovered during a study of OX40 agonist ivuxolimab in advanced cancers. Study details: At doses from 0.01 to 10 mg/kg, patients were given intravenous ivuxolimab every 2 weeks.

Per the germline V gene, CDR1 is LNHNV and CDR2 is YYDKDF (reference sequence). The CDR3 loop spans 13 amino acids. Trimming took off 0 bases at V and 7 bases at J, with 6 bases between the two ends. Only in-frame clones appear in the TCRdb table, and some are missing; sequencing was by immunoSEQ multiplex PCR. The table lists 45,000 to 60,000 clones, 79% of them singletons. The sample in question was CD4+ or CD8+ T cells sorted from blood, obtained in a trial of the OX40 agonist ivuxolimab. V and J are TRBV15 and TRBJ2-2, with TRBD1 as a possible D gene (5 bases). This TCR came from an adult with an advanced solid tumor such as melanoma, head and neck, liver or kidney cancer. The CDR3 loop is CATSREGDGELFF. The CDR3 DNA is TGTGCCACCAGCAGAGAAGGGGACGGGGAGCTGTTTTTT.